This TCR beta chain was recorded in a study of OX40 agonist ivuxolimab in advanced cancers. At the level of the whole study: Ivuxolimab, which targeted the costimulatory receptor OX40 (CD134), was an agonistic, fully human IgG2 monoclonal antibody. Patients were allowed to have had prior anti-PD-1, anti-PD-L1 or anti-CTLA-4 therapy, and approximately 40% of the dose-escalation patients had been treated with checkpoint inhibitors. Intravenous ivuxolimab was administered to patients every 2 weeks at six dose levels: 0.01, 0.1, 0.3, 1.5, 3 and 10 mg/kg. The dose-escalation cohort was roughly 80% male with a mean age of approximately 60 years, ranging from roughly 20 to 80. The paper reports the monotherapy dose-escalation portion (N of about 54 patients) of the phase I ivuxolimab trial. Among the 50 to 55 dose-escalation patients, some 19 had hepatocellular carcinoma, 15 or so melanoma, 9 renal cell carcinoma and 9 head and neck cancer. Peripheral TCRbeta sequencing aimed to test whether ivuxolimab altered TCR sequence diversity and caused clonal T-cell expansion. Partial responses were achieved by three dose-escalation patients, of whom one had hepatocellular carcinoma and two had cutaneous melanoma. What the work shows at the level of the full study, not this receptor alone: The antigen specificity of the peripheral T cells that underwent clonal expansion was not determined. In partial responders in the 0.1-3.0 mg/kg groups, normalized peripheral clonal expansion was found to be among the lowest, especially among CD8+ T cells. Low levels of normalized T-cell clonal expansion were also seen in some patients who did not respond. After ivuxolimab, more expanded clones were found on average in CD8+ T cells than in CD4+ T cells. Clonal expansion of both CD4+ and CD8+ blood T cells was observed from baseline to week 6 at doses 0.1 to 3.0 mg/kg.

Trimming takes 5 bases off V and 4 bases off J; junction bases not matched to a gene: 10. From a lookup of the germline V gene, CDR1 and CDR2 are MDHEN and SYDVKM. The CDR3 contains 15 residues, cysteine and phenylalanine counted. Of all the DNA, just the CDR3 is kept, 45 bases in frame from base 1. Of note for this clone: Its antigen is unknown. Base-call qualities are not available, and no considerably larger clone is one nucleotide away.

The trial excluded patients who had a history of autoimmune disease or were on systemic immunosuppression. In every dose cohort, peripheral blood was drawn for TCR sequencing at baseline, cycle 4 day 1, and cycle 7 day 1. Samples came from an open-label, multicenter, first-in-human phase I dose-escalation trial of ivuxolimab. Adults with locally advanced or metastatic melanoma, renal cell carcinoma, hepatocellular carcinoma or head and neck squamous cell carcinoma were enrolled in the trial. Before TCR sequencing, CD4+ and CD8+ T cells were separately sorted from peripheral blood. Genomic DNA was isolated from the sorted cells so that the TCRbeta CDR3 region could be sequenced. TCRbeta CDR3 regions were sequenced using the immunoSEQ Assay. As stored in TCRdb, this immuneACCESS dataset retains in-frame rearrangements with V and J assigned. A fraction of the clones does not appear; measured against another copy, unresolved V genes explain less than half of the discrepancy, and the remainder lacks a known reason. The sample includes more than 100,000 clones, with roughly 95% observed a single time. 0.15% to 0.17% of the sample is held by the ten biggest clonotypes.

This clonotype originated in an adult with an advanced solid tumor such as melanoma, head and neck, liver or kidney cancer. Sequenced here: CD4+ or CD8+ T cells sorted from blood, sampled in a trial of the OX40 agonist ivuxolimab. The V and J genes are TRBV28 and TRBJ2-7; 8 bases in between match TRBD1. The nucleotide sequence is TGTGCCAGCAGTCTCCCTCGGGACAGGCTTTACGAGCAGTACTTC. It is translated as CASSLPRDRLYEQYF.